This TCR beta chain was recovered during a study of naive and memory T cell subsets. There are many counts of this clonotype. Amplification of ligated cDNA took four PCR rounds with SP2 and nested alpha and beta constant primers. Reverse transcription of blood and skin TCR RNA was primed at alpha and beta constant regions. TCRdb processed the 5' RACE reads anew with MiXCR; each CDR3 protein has one entry. This table has tens of thousands of distinct CDR3 sequences, roughly 4.7% appearing once. The CDR3 has 17 amino acids. The V end lost 1 base, the J end lost 1 base, and 16 bases lay between the germline ends. Germline-derived CDR1 and CDR2 are SGHVS and FQNEAQ. An oligonucleotide containing a UMI was ligated to the 3' end of TCR cDNA. Whole blood, over 2 ml, came from adult healthy volunteers. Reverse transcription used DNase-treated unsorted total RNA, aiming for about 1 to 1000 ng.

The receptor was derived from a female donor in good health. This chain connects TRBV7-8 to TRBJ1-1; D not resolved. The CDR3 coding sequence is TGTGCCAGCAGCTTAGGTAAGGTCAGAAGCAAGAACACTGAAGCTTTCTTT. Its protein product is CASSLGKVRSKNTEAFF.